Below are 29 T cell receptor beta chains sequenced from a single sample in a study of CD8 T cells in Susac syndrome. RNA in amounts of roughly 0.45 to 1 ug was reverse transcribed with random hexamers. TCRdb used MiXCR to reprocess the immunoSEQ multiplex PCR reads, holding one entry per CDR3 protein. The sample has around 180,000 distinct CDR3 sequences; roughly 92% are singletons. Input material: CD4+ T cells from PBMCs. Receptors were obtained from a human donor with multiple sclerosis.

J is TRBJ2-1 and V is TRBV20-1, with TRBD2 as a possible D gene (5 bases). Trimming took off 7 bases at V and 7 bases at J, with 8 bases between the two ends. Germline CDR1 is DFQATT and CDR2 is SNEGSKA (reference sequence). The CDR3 contains 10 residues. The CDR3 coding sequence is TGCAGTGGAGGCGGGAATGAGCAGTTCTTC. Translated, it gives CSGGGNEQFF.

The chain uses TRBV19 and TRBJ1-1; D is undetermined. This CDR3 is 14 amino acids long. The V and J ends lost 1 base and 12 bases respectively, with 18 bases between them. In germline, CDR1 is LNHDA, CDR2 SQIVND (reference sequence). This chain's CDR3 is CASSIGVDIRDPFF. CDR3 DNA sequence: TGTGCCAGTAGTATAGGGGTTGATATACGAGATCCTTTCTTT.

V and J are TRBV12-5 and TRBJ1-2, with a possible D match to TRBD1 (5 bases). From germline, CDR1 is LGHNT and CDR2 FRNRAP. CDR3 length: 15 residues. Between the trimmed V and J ends, which lost 4 bases and 7 bases, there was a span of 19 bases. The CDR3 is CASGSRRQGLIGYTF. Here the CDR3 DNA reads TGTGCTAGTGGTTCCCGGCGGCAGGGACTGATTGGCTACACCTTC.

The V call is TRBV5-1, the J call TRBJ2-2; the D is unclear. The CDR3 loop spans 15 amino acids. The ends were cut back, 2 bases at V and 7 bases at J, with 15 bases in the middle. Per germline, CDR1 SGHRS and CDR2 YFSETQ. CDR3 sequence: CASSFRTEKGGELFF. The CDR3 DNA reads as TGCGCCAGCAGCTTCCGGACGGAGAAAGGCGGGGAGCTGTTTTTT.

The rearrangement joins TRBV5-1 to TRBJ2-7, with 10 nucleotides matching TRBD2. Germline V CDR1 and CDR2: SGHRS, YFSETQ. This CDR3 has 15 residues. The junction had 10 bases not matched to a gene; V was cut back by 7 bases and J by 3 bases. CDR3 sequence reads: CASAMSGTSDYEQYF. CDR3 coding DNA: TGCGCCAGCGCGATGTCCGGGACTAGCGACTACGAGCAGTACTTC.

Of note for this clonotype: The germline gene is not matched at one end of the junction; a read error may be the cause. This chain joins TRBV20-1 and TRBJ2-1, with TRBD2 identical over 7 bases. Germline V gene lookup returns CDR1 DFQATT and CDR2 SNEGSKA (reference sequence). The CDR3 contains 15 residues. The CDR3 DNA sequence: TGCAGTCTATCCGGCGGGAGCTCCCCCTACACTGAGCAGTTCTTC. The encoded protein is CSLSGGSSPYTEQFF.

The V call is TRBV19, the J call TRBJ2-1; D might be TRBD1 (5 bases). This CDR3 is built from 13 residues. Germline-derived CDR1 and CDR2 are LNHDA and SQIVND (reference sequence). Trimming took 3 bases from V and 9 from J, leaving 12 bases between them. Here the CDR3 DNA reads TGTGCCAGTAGTATGCCTCAGGGTGGTGAGCAGTTCTTC. Protein product: CASSMPQGGEQFF.

This clonotype was detected a few times. V and J are TRBV28 and TRBJ1-5; D gene uncertain. CDR3 length: 13 residues. From germline, CDR1 is MDHEN and CDR2 SYDVKM. V lost 3 bases and J lost 4, with 7 bases in between. CDR3 sequence reads: CASSLFRNQPQHF. The CDR3 DNA follows: TGTGCCAGCAGTTTGTTCAGGAATCAGCCCCAGCATTTT.

In its sample, this clonotype was seen a few times. V gene TRBV6-1 combines with J gene TRBJ2-3; 13 bases match TRBD2. The V gene's germline CDR1 is MNHNS and CDR2 SASEGT. Trimming removed 5 bases from V and 3 bases from J; junction bases left unmatched: 5. CDR3 length: 16 residues. CDR3 nucleotide sequence: TGTGCCAGCAGTCCTCGGACTAGCGGGAGTACAGATACGCAGTATTTT. Its translation: CASSPRTSGSTDTQYF.

The sample holds one count of this clonotype. This chain joins TRBV20-1 and TRBJ2-5, with 7 positions matching TRBD2. V lost 6 bases to trimming and J lost 4 bases; unmatched junction nucleotides: 8. CDR1 is DFQATT, CDR2 SNEGSKA, per germline (reference sequence). CDR3 length: 13 amino acids. The CDR3 reads CSAPVAGGETQYF. The DNA for the CDR3 is TGCAGTGCCCCAGTAGCGGGTGGAGAGACCCAGTACTTC.

This chain links TRBV6-2 or TRBV6-3 with TRBJ2-7; 8 bases are a match to TRBD2. CDR1 and CDR2 (germline): MNHEY, SVGEGT. The J segment lost 3 bases and the V segment lost 2 bases, leaving 3 bases of the junction unmatched. This CDR3 is 14 amino acids long. The CDR3 coding sequence is TGTGCCAGCAGTTACAGCGGGGGCCTCTACGAGCAGTACTTC. Residues: CASSYSGGLYEQYF.

This chain links TRBV6-5 with TRBJ2-1; 13 bases are a match to TRBD2. The CDR3 loop spans 17 amino acids. The V segment lost 2 bases and the J segment 4 bases; nucleotides outside the gene matches: 5. Looked up from germline, CDR1 is MNHEY and CDR2 is SVGAGI. CDR3 DNA sequence: TGTGCCAGCAGTTACGAGACTAGCGGGAGGAGGTACAATGAGCAGTTCTTC. Translating gives CASSYETSGRRYNEQFF.

The genes are TRBV6-5 and TRBJ2-5, with no clear D. Germline CDR1 reads MNHEY; CDR2 reads SVGAGI. V was shortened by 6 bases and J by 5 bases, with 16 bases between the two germline ends. This CDR3 has 14 amino acids. CDR3 region: CASRRSENIETQYF. The CDR3 nucleotides are TGTGCCAGCAGACGGAGTGAAAATATTGAGACCCAGTACTTC.

CDR3 coding DNA: TGCAGTGCGACACCCACCGCGGACATGAGCTCCTACAATGAGCAGTTCTTC. It is translated as CSATPTADMSSYNEQFF. This chain links TRBV20-1 with TRBJ2-1; D is possibly TRBD1 (5 bases). This CDR3 contains 17 residues. Germline CDR1 and CDR2: DFQATT and SNEGSKA (reference sequence). Trimming cost V 6 bases and J 0 bases, with 21 bases left between them.

This chain joins TRBV28 and TRBJ2-3, with D unresolved. Germline V gene sequence: CDR1 MDHEN, CDR2 SYDVKM. Trimming shortened V by 4 bases and J by 2 bases, and 4 bases separated the two germline ends. The CDR3 totals 12 residues. CDR3 in amino acids: CASSSLTDTQYF. The CDR3 nucleotides read TGTGCCAGCAGTTCCCTCACAGATACGCAGTATTTT.

The chain has TRBV29-1 and TRBJ1-1; weak D call: TRBD1 (6 bases). The ends were cut back, 4 bases at V and 1 base at J, with 25 bases in the middle. The CDR3 extends over 18 amino acids. The germline V gene has CDR1 SQVTM and CDR2 ANQGSEA. The CDR3 DNA sequence: TGCAGCGTTGGCCAAGGACAGTACTCTTTCATGGGGAACACTGAAGCTTTCTTT. It translates to CSVGQGQYSFMGNTEAFF.

The J gene is TRBJ2-4, the V gene TRBV20-1; a possible D gene is TRBD2 (5 bases). Trimming took off 6 bases at V and 6 bases at J, with 9 bases between the two ends. The CDR3 is 11 amino acids. Germline V gene data show CDR1 as DFQATT and CDR2 as SNEGSKA (reference sequence). DNA of the CDR3: TGCAGTGCCCTCCGGGGAAACATTCAGTACTTC. The encoded protein is CSALRGNIQYF.

V and J are TRBV5-4 and TRBJ2-7; TRBD2 matches at 9 bases. This CDR3 has 15 amino acids. The V gene end was trimmed by 1 base and the J gene end by 1 base; junction bases not matched to a gene: 3. Germline V gene data show CDR1 as SGHNT and CDR2 as YYREEE (reference sequence). The chain's CDR3 is CASSLRRGGSYEQYF. CDR3 nucleotides: TGTGCCAGCAGCTTGAGGCGGGGGGGTTCCTACGAGCAGTACTTC.

The chain joins TRBV30 to TRBJ1-4; D remains unclear. The germline V gene has CDR1 GTSNPN and CDR2 SVGIG (reference sequence). Trimming shortened V by 2 bases and J by 6 bases, and 4 bases separated the two germline ends. The CDR3 covers 11 residues. CDR3 amino acids: CAWSLYEKLFF. The CDR3 DNA sequence: TGTGCCTGGAGTCTTTATGAAAAACTGTTTTTT.

The chain has TRBV11-2 and TRBJ2-2; D gene ambiguous. Germline CDR1 SGHAT, CDR2 FQNNGV. CDR3 size: 15 residues. V lost 3 bases and J 11 bases, leaving 19 bases between the germline ends. The CDR3 here is CASSLGTFSRAELFF. The CDR3 DNA reads TGTGCCAGCAGCTTGGGAACTTTTTCAAGGGCCGAGCTGTTTTTT.

The chain has TRBV6-5 and TRBJ1-3, with D perhaps TRBD1 (5 bases). The CDR3 runs 15 residues. Deletions cut 6 bases from V and 0 bases from J, with 12 bases between. CDR1 MNHEY and CDR2 SVGAGI come from the germline V gene. The CDR3 nucleotides are TGTGCCAGCAGGACCGGGACGCTCTCTGGAAACACCATATATTTT. Amino acids: CASRTGTLSGNTIYF.

This rearrangement joins TRBV5-1 to TRBJ2-1; possible D gene TRBD2, 5 bases. CDR3 length: 15 amino acids. Germline V CDR1 and CDR2: SGHRS, YFSETQ. V was pared by 0 bases and J by 5 bases, with 12 bases between. The DNA of the CDR3 is TGCGCCAGCAGCTTGGGGGCGGGTACGAACAATGAGCAGTTCTTC. This gives the protein CASSLGAGTNNEQFF.

This chain links TRBV30 with TRBJ2-7; D possibly corresponds to TRBD2 (5 bases). The V gene's germline CDR1 is GTSNPN and CDR2 SVGIG (reference sequence). The CDR3 length is 15 residues. The V gene lost 0 bases and the J gene lost 2 bases, with 14 bases spanning the gap. The CDR3 bases are TGTGCCTGGAGTGTACGGTGGGGAGTACCCTACGAGCAGTACTTC. Translated, it gives CAWSVRWGVPYEQYF.

V usage is TRBV4-1 and J usage is TRBJ1-4; D is unresolved. CDR1 MGHRA and CDR2 YSYEKL come from the germline V gene. Trimming removed 1 base at V and 9 bases at J, with 6 bases between. The CDR3 contains 12 residues. The CDR3 loop is CASSQVGKKLFF. DNA for the CDR3: TGCGCCAGCAGCCAAGTAGGGAAAAAACTGTTTTTT.

The chain is built from TRBV5-1 and TRBJ1-2; no definite D call. Germline CDR1 SGHRS, CDR2 YFSETQ. V lost 4 bases and J 3 bases, leaving 10 bases between the germline ends. The CDR3 has 13 amino acids. This CDR3 is CASSPGMHYGYTF. In DNA, the CDR3 is TGCGCCAGCAGCCCGGGCATGCACTATGGCTACACCTTC.

The chain recombines TRBV5-4 with TRBJ2-2; D not certain. In germline, CDR1 is SGHNT, CDR2 YYREEE (reference sequence). The V end was cut by 0 bases, the J end by 4 bases, with 10 bases between. This CDR3 has 15 residues. CDR3 loop: CASSLGVRSTGELFF. The CDR3 nucleotides read TGTGCCAGCAGCTTGGGTGTGAGGAGCACCGGGGAGCTGTTTTTT.

V usage is TRBV3-1 and J usage is TRBJ1-2; perhaps TRBD1 as D (5 bases). CDR3 size: 13 residues. V lost 0 bases to trimming and J lost 5 bases, with 7 bases between them. Germline assignment: CDR1 LGHDT and CDR2 YNNKEL (reference sequence). The CDR3 region is CASSQEGGYGYTF. CDR3 coding DNA: TGTGCCAGCAGCCAAGAGGGGGGGTATGGCTACACCTTC.

CDR3 protein: CASGLVKSEQYF. In nucleotides, the CDR3 is TGTGCTAGTGGTTTGGTTAAGTCCGAGCAGTACTTC. The J gene is TRBJ2-7, the V gene TRBV12-5, with D uncertain. The V gene lost 0 bases and the J gene lost 6 bases, with 6 bases spanning the gap. Germline CDR1 reads LGHNT; CDR2 reads FRNRAP. The CDR3 spans 12 residues.

The rearrangement joins TRBV28 to TRBJ1-6; the D gene is possibly TRBD1 (6 bases). The germline V gene has CDR1 MDHEN and CDR2 SYDVKM. This CDR3 is built from 15 residues. V was cut by 6 bases and J by 6 bases, with 15 bases left in between. CDR3 in amino acids: CASSTPGHRNSPLHF. The CDR3 region has the DNA TGTGCCAGCAGCACTCCGGGACATCGTAATTCACCCCTCCACTTT.